This T cell receptor (beta chain) was sequenced in a study of tissue T cells after allogeneic stem cell transplantation. Study-wide results and caveats: Which tissue TCRs were alloreactive or antigen-specific was not determined. Some clones might be persisting host cells.

CDR1 and CDR2 from the germline V gene are MNHEY and SMNVEV (reference sequence). V dropped 5 bases and J dropped 3; count of bases not matched to a gene: 4. CDR3 length equals 14 residues. Comments on this clone: Its antigen is undetermined.

The assay was immunoSEQ multiplex PCR, and TCRdb's table has in-frame clones only and misses some. In the table there are some 5,000 clones, 76% of which are singletons. The specimen was blood, collected before transplantation. The rearrangement links TRBV27 to TRBJ2-7; 10 bases map to TRBD1. This clonotype originated in a man aged 35 to 69 who later had graft-versus-host disease after an allogeneic stem cell transplant. Written as DNA, the CDR3 is TGTGCCAGCAGTGGGACAGGGGCACTCTACGAGCAGTACTTC. Protein: CASSGTGALYEQYF.